The 22 T cell receptor beta chains given below trace back to one sample, sequenced in a study of early stage breast cancer tumors. The protocol was immunoSEQ multiplex PCR, while the TCRdb copy is restricted to in-frame clones and leaves out a portion. In the table there are tens of thousands of clones, roughly three quarters of which are singletons. Sequenced: blood. The receptors stem from a person aged 55 to 69 with breast cancer.

The chain uses TRBV5-1 and TRBJ1-1; unclear D gene. The germline gives CDR1 SGHRS, CDR2 YFSETQ. V lost 4 bases to trimming and J lost 1 base, with 8 bases between them. This CDR3 is built from 13 residues. The CDR3 DNA sequence: TGCGCCAGCAGCATTCAGCCGAACACTGAAGCTTTCTTT. It encodes CASSIQPNTEAFF.

The V call is TRBV21-1, the J call TRBJ1-2; TRBD1, the D gene given by the table, was not confirmed from the DNA. TRBV21-1 is termed a pseudogene. This CDR3 has 15 amino acids. The CDR3 region is CATCRDRENRHGYTF. Written as DNA, the CDR3 is TGTGCCACGTGCCGGGACAGGGAGAATAGACATGGCTACACCTTC.

Only one count was recorded for this clone. The chain couples TRBV5-6 to TRBJ1-4; 8 nucleotides agree with TRBD1. Germline values: CDR1 SGHDT, CDR2 YYEEEE. This CDR3 contains 16 residues. V gave up 3 bases and J gave up 4 bases; unmatched junction bases: 8. The CDR3, as DNA: TGTGCCAGCAGCTCGATCCAGGGGGCGAGTAATGAAAAACTGTTTTTT. Protein product: CASSSIQGASNEKLFF. Looking up the rest from reference TRBV5-6 and TRBJ1-4 gives the full variable domain: DAGVTQSPTHLIKTRGQQVTLRCSPKSGHDTVSWYQQALGQGPQFIFQYYEEEERQRGNFPDRFSGHQFPNYSSELNVNALLLGDSALYLCASSSIQGASNEKLFFGSGTQLSVL.

The CDR3 DNA is TGTGCCAGCAGCTTGAGTACATATGGCTACACCTTC. Its protein product is CASSLSTYGYTF. This chain links TRBV7-2 with TRBJ1-2, with D unresolved. This CDR3 comprises 12 residues. CDR1 is SGHTA, CDR2 FQGNSA, per germline. V was pared by 3 bases and J by 5 bases, with 7 bases between. The whole variable domain, remainder taken from reference TRBV7-2 and TRBJ1-2, is GAGVSQSPSNKVTEKGKDVELRCDPISGHTALYWYRQSLGQGLEFLIYFQGNSAPDKSGLPSDRFSAERTGGSVSTLTIQRTQQEDSAVYLCASSLSTYGYTFGSGTRLTVV.

The CDR3 region has the DNA TGCGCCAGCAGCCCGAACCTAGCGGCAGATACGCAGTATTTT. Translated: CASSPNLAADTQYF. The rearrangement uses TRBV4-1 and TRBJ2-3; 7 bases match TRBD2. The CDR3 is 14 amino acids. Trimming took 4 bases from V and 4 from J; bases not matched to a gene: 5. Germline V lookup: CDR1 MGHRA, CDR2 YSYEKL.

This clone occurred a few times. The CDR3 spells CASSQTGTAGAGYTF. The CDR3 bases are TGTGCCAGCAGCCAGACCGGGACAGCGGGGGCTGGCTACACCTTC. V usage is TRBV5-5 and J usage is TRBJ1-2, with 7 nucleotides matching TRBD1. CDR3 size: 15 residues. Germline CDR1 SGHKS, CDR2 YYEKEE (reference sequence). Trimming took 4 bases from V and 7 from J; bases not matched to a gene: 13.

This clone was observed a few times. The chain employs TRBV2 and TRBJ1-2, with D tentatively TRBD1 (6 bases). From germline, CDR1 is SNHLY and CDR2 FYNNEI. V lost 6 bases to trimming and J lost 6 bases, with 14 bases between them. This CDR3 spans 13 amino acids. The DNA for the CDR3 is TGTGCCAGCAGCCAGATCAGGGGACATGGCTACACCTTC. The encoded protein is CASSQIRGHGYTF.

This sequence joins TRBV6-5 and TRBJ2-3; D gene unclear. Germline values: CDR1 MNHEY, CDR2 SVGAGI. V was trimmed by 2 bases and J by 6 bases, leaving 3 bases between them. This CDR3 contains 11 residues. The CDR3 reads CASSYRDTQYF. CDR3 coding DNA: TGTGCCAGCAGTTACCGGGATACGCAGTATTTT.

In this sample, this clone turned up once. V gene TRBV5-6 combines with J gene TRBJ2-3, with D possibly matching TRBD2 (5 bases). Germline V gene data show CDR1 as SGHDT and CDR2 as YYEEEE. V dropped 2 bases and J dropped 6 bases, with 13 bases sitting between them. The CDR3 totals 14 residues. CDR3 sequence reads: CASSFLEGMDTQYF. CDR3 bases: TGTGCCAGCAGCTTTTTAGAGGGTATGGATACGCAGTATTTT.

The chain is built from TRBV7-2 and TRBJ2-2; TRBD2 matches at 11 bases. CDR3 length equals 15 residues. CDR1 and CDR2 (germline): SGHTA, FQGNSA. V shed 2 bases, J shed 5 bases, and the junction held 1 base outside the gene matches. This CDR3 is CASSLRLAGTGELFF. The CDR3 nucleotides read TGTGCCAGCAGCTTAAGACTAGCGGGGACCGGGGAGCTGTTTTTT.

This chain uses TRBV30 with TRBJ2-5; 12 bases fit TRBD2. V shed 1 base, J shed 3 bases, and the junction held 0 bases outside the gene matches. CDR1 GTSNPN and CDR2 SVGIG come from the germline V gene (reference sequence). CDR3 length: 14 residues. CDR3 DNA sequence: TGTGCCTGGAGTGGACTAGCGGGGGAAGAGACCCAGTACTTC. It specifies CAWSGLAGEETQYF.

The rearrangement joins TRBV4-2 to TRBJ2-1; TRBD1 agrees at 9 bases. Losses at the gene ends were 0 bases for V and 8 bases for J; bases not matched to a gene: 11. CDR1 is LGHNA and CDR2 is YNFKEQ in the germline V gene. CDR3 length equals 17 residues. The CDR3 reads CASSQDREGTGIHEQFF. CDR3 DNA sequence: TGTGCCAGCAGCCAAGATAGGGAAGGGACAGGGATCCATGAGCAGTTCTTC.

The chain uses TRBV5-6 and TRBJ1-4; maybe TRBD1 (6 bases). The CDR3 covers 17 residues. V lost 2 bases and J 7 bases, leaving 21 bases between the germline ends. From germline, CDR1 is SGHDT and CDR2 YYEEEE. The CDR3 here is CASSLKGDRRVGEKLFF. DNA of the CDR3: TGTGCCAGCAGCTTAAAGGGGGACCGTCGGGTAGGTGAAAAACTGTTTTTT. The entire variable domain, with the rest obtained from reference TRBV5-6 and TRBJ1-4, is as follows: DAGVTQSPTHLIKTRGQQVTLRCSPKSGHDTVSWYQQALGQGPQFIFQYYEEEERQRGNFPDRFSGHQFPNYSSELNVNALLLGDSALYLCASSLKGDRRVGEKLFFGSGTQLSVL.

The chain recombines TRBV27 with TRBJ1-2; D not certain. CDR3 length: 13 residues. V was cut by 0 bases and J by 7 bases, with 9 bases left in between. CDR1 is MNHEY and CDR2 is SMNVEV in the germline V gene (reference sequence). As DNA, the CDR3 is TGTGCCAGCAGTTTATCAGGGTCGGGTGGCTACACCTTC. This gives the protein CASSLSGSGGYTF.

The chain has TRBV5-6 and TRBJ1-5; no clear D gene. CDR3 length: 14 amino acids. CDR1 is SGHDT, CDR2 YYEEEE, per germline. Trimming shortened V by 2 bases and J by 5 bases, and 11 bases separated the two germline ends. This chain's CDR3 is CASSFTGRDQPQHF. Written as DNA, the CDR3 is TGTGCCAGCAGCTTTACGGGAAGGGATCAGCCCCAGCATTTT.

The CDR3 DNA sequence: TGTGCCAGTAGTATTAATCCGGGACAGGGAAGGAATGAGCAGTTCTTC. This gives the protein CASSINPGQGRNEQFF. The rearrangement joins TRBV19 to TRBJ2-1, with 9 bases matching TRBD1. V lost 3 bases to trimming and J lost 7 bases; unmatched junction nucleotides: 10. CDR1 is LNHDA and CDR2 is SQIVND in the germline V gene (reference sequence). There are 16 residues in the CDR3.

The rearrangement joins TRBV18 to TRBJ2-5; D is unclear. The CDR3 extends over 12 amino acids. Between the trimmed V and J ends, which lost 3 bases and 4 bases, there was a span of 6 bases. Germline CDR1 KGHSH, CDR2 LQKENI. The CDR3 DNA is TGTGCCAGCTCACCGCCCGGAGAGACCCAGTACTTC. Translated: CASSPPGETQYF.

The rearrangement links TRBV18 to TRBJ1-6, with no clear D. V was pared by 6 bases and J by 7 bases, with 13 bases between. Germline V gene sequence: CDR1 KGHSH, CDR2 LQKENI. CDR3 length: 14 residues. The CDR3 region is CASSLGGENSPLHF. The CDR3, as DNA: TGTGCCAGCTCCCTGGGCGGCGAAAATTCACCCCTCCACTTT.

The V call is TRBV6-5, the J call TRBJ2-1; D is uncertain. The V end was cut by 4 bases, the J end by 7 bases, with 20 bases between. This CDR3 spans 16 amino acids. CDR1 MNHEY and CDR2 SVGAGI come from the germline V gene. The CDR3 region is CASSSATTWARNEQFF. The CDR3 DNA reads as TGTGCCAGCAGTTCCGCTACTACTTGGGCACGGAATGAGCAGTTCTTC.

V and J are TRBV19 and TRBJ2-3; 8 nucleotides line up with TRBD2. The CDR3 consists of 13 residues. J was trimmed by 10 bases and V by 4 bases; bases with no gene match: 7. Germline V lookup: CDR1 LNHDA, CDR2 SQIVND (reference sequence). In nucleotides, the CDR3 is TGTGCCAGTAGTACCAGCGGGGGACTACCGCAGTATTTT. It specifies CASSTSGGLPQYF. The full variable domain, completed using reference TRBV19 and TRBJ2-3, is DGGITQSPKYLFRKEGQNVTLSCEQNLNHDAMYWYRQDPGQGLRLIYYSQIVNDFQKGDIAEGYSVSREKKESFPLTVTSAQKNPTAFYLCASSTSGGLPQYFGPGTRLTVL.

V is TRBV19 and J is TRBJ1-3, with a weak D call TRBD1 (5 bases). Germline-derived CDR1 and CDR2 are LNHDA and SQIVND (reference sequence). Trimming stripped 7 bases from V and 3 bases from J, with 7 bases between. This CDR3 has 12 residues. The CDR3 region has the DNA TGTGCCAGTACAGGGTTTGGAAACACCATATATTTT. As protein: CASTGFGNTIYF. Full variable domain (remainder filled in from reference TRBV19 and TRBJ1-3): DGGITQSPKYLFRKEGQNVTLSCEQNLNHDAMYWYRQDPGQGLRLIYYSQIVNDFQKGDIAEGYSVSREKKESFPLTVTSAQKNPTAFYLCASTGFGNTIYFGEGSWLTVV.

V and J are TRBV6-1 and TRBJ2-6; D is possibly TRBD1 (5 bases). Germline CDR1 reads MNHNS; CDR2 reads SASEGT. The CDR3 runs to 14 residues. V gave up 6 bases and J gave up 4 bases, with 10 bases separating them. CDR3 sequence (DNA): TGTGCCAGCAGCTACCAGGGAGGGGCCAACGTCCTGACTTTC. This encodes CASSYQGGANVLTF.